Listed below are T cell receptor beta chains from one sample, sequenced in a study of Ad26.COV2.S vaccination and SARS-CoV-2 variants. Profiled with immunoSEQ multiplex PCR; TCRdb holds only in-frame clones, not every one. Of hundreds of thousands of clones listed, around 83% were seen once; the top ten hold 2.5% to 3.5%. The sequences come from peripheral blood, collected in a trial of Ad26.COV2.S vaccine versus placebo. The receptors were gathered from a person aged 18 to 65 who received the Ad26.COV2.S COVID-19 vaccine or a placebo. CDR3s include the opening cysteine and the closing phenylalanine or tryptophan. The D gene is left open where the match is weak. Part of the rows lack a size; the others show once, few, many or a class for expanded clones.

DNA: TGTGCCAGCAGCTCACCTGGCGCCCAGCATTTT; CDR3: CASSSPGAQHF; D: NA; V: TRBV5-8; J: TRBJ1-5; size: NA
DNA: TGTGCCAGTAGTGCCCCCCCTAGCGGGGGTACCTACGAGCAGTACTTC; CDR3: CASSAPPSGGTYEQYF; D: TRBD2; V: TRBV19; J: TRBJ2-7; size: NA
DNA: TGTGCCAGCAGCCCCGAGACAGGGCTTTCCGAGCAGTACTTC; CDR3: CASSPETGLSEQYF; D: TRBD1; V: TRBV2; J: TRBJ2-7; size: NA
DNA: TGTGCCAGTATCCCCCGAGGCGGGGATAGCAATCAGCCCCAGCATTTT; CDR3: CASIPRGGDSNQPQHF; D: NA; V: TRBV19; J: TRBJ1-5; size: NA
DNA: TGTGCCAGCAGTCCAGGACAGGGGGTATCCCCCCAGCATTTT; CDR3: CASSPGQGVSPQHF; D: TRBD1; V: TRBV28; J: TRBJ1-5; size: NA
DNA: TGTGCCTGGATGGGCGGACGATTTAATTCACCCCTCCACTTT; CDR3: CAWMGGRFNSPLHF; D: NA; V: TRBV30; J: TRBJ1-6; size: few
DNA: TGTGCCACCAGTGACCCCGGGGGAAGCAATGAGCAGTTCTTC; CDR3: CATSDPGGSNEQFF; D: NA; V: TRBV24-1; J: TRBJ2-1; size: NA
DNA: TGCGCCAGCAGCTTGGAATTATACACAGATACGCAGTATTTT; CDR3: CASSLELYTDTQYF; D: NA; V: TRBV5-1; J: TRBJ2-3; size: NA
DNA: TGTGCCAGTAGCCCGACAGGGAACTATGGCTACACCTTC; CDR3: CASSPTGNYGYTF; D: TRBD1; V: TRBV19; J: TRBJ1-2; size: NA
DNA: TGCGCCAGCAGTTCACTCCAGACACCGTCCGAGCAGTACTTC; CDR3: CASSSLQTPSEQYF; D: NA; V: TRBV5-1; J: TRBJ2-7; size: NA
DNA: TGTGCCAGCTCACCAGGGGGTGAAAAACTGTTTTTT; CDR3: CASSPGGEKLFF; D: NA; V: TRBV18; J: TRBJ1-4; size: NA
DNA: TGCGCCAGCAGCCAAGAAGGGACTAGTCGCTACAATGAGCAGTTCTTC; CDR3: CASSQEGTSRYNEQFF; D: TRBD2; V: TRBV4-3; J: TRBJ2-1; size: NA
DNA: TGCGCCAGCAGCCAAGGGGCTCCGGGGGATACGCAGTATTTT; CDR3: CASSQGAPGDTQYF; D: NA; V: TRBV4-1; J: TRBJ2-3; size: NA
DNA: TGTGCCAGCACCACCGGGAGTCTAGTACCCAATTTCTCCTACGAGCAGTACTTC; CDR3: CASTTGSLVPNFSYEQYF; D: NA; V: TRBV28; J: TRBJ2-7; size: NA
DNA: TGTGCCAGCAGCTCGCTCCAGGGACAGGGGGCGAGGGCGATGTGGAAGTATTTT; CDR3: CASSSLQGQGARAMWKYF; D: TRBD1; V: TRBV7-6; J: TRBJ2-3; size: NA
DNA: TGTGCCAGCAGTTTAGGGACTAGCGGGATTAATGAGCAGTTCTTC; CDR3: CASSLGTSGINEQFF; D: TRBD2; V: TRBV28; J: TRBJ2-1; size: NA
DNA: TGTGCCAGCAGTTTAGTCGGGAGGGCGTCCGGGGAGCTGTTTTTT; CDR3: CASSLVGRASGELFF; D: TRBD2; V: TRBV27; J: TRBJ2-2; size: NA
DNA: TGTGCCAGCAGCTTGGGACCCCACAGGGCGGGCAATGAGCAGTTCTTC; CDR3: CASSLGPHRAGNEQFF; D: NA; V: TRBV7-2; J: TRBJ2-1; size: NA
DNA: TGTGCCAGCAGCTTAGGGAGGGGCAGGGGTCGGGAGACCCAGTACTTC; CDR3: CASSLGRGRGRETQYF; D: NA; V: TRBV7-2; J: TRBJ2-5; size: NA
DNA: TGTGCCAGCAGCAGACAGACCACAAGGAACACCGGGGAGCTGTTTTTT; CDR3: CASSRQTTRNTGELFF; D: NA; V: TRBV7-2; J: TRBJ2-2; size: NA
DNA: TGTGCTAGTGGTCGGGGACTAGCGGGAGGACCCCCAGAGACCCAGTACTTC; CDR3: CASGRGLAGGPPETQYF; D: TRBD2; V: TRBV12-5; J: TRBJ2-5; size: NA
DNA: TGTGCCAGCAGCAAGGGGACAGGGGAGGGGCTGGCTGAAGCTTTCTTT; CDR3: CASSKGTGEGLAEAFF; D: TRBD1; V: TRBV7-8; J: TRBJ1-1; size: NA
DNA: TGTGCCAGCAGGTCGACAGGGGTCTCCTACGAGCAGTACTTC; CDR3: CASRSTGVSYEQYF; D: TRBD1; V: TRBV6-5; J: TRBJ2-7; size: few
DNA: TGCGCCAGCAGTGCTTCGTCGGGACACGAATCTACCGCACCTGTCTTC; CDR3: CASSASSGHESTAPVF; D: NA; V: TRBV10-1; J: TRBJ2-1; size: NA
DNA: TGTGCCAGCTCGGTGACAGGGACGAACACTGAAGCTTTCTTT; CDR3: CASSVTGTNTEAFF; D: TRBD1; V: TRBV18; J: TRBJ1-1; size: NA
DNA: TGTGCCAGCAGCGTAGTACTTGGCAGGGGGCATGCCGGGGAGCTGTTTTTT; CDR3: CASSVVLGRGHAGELFF; D: TRBD1; V: TRBV9; J: TRBJ2-2; size: NA
DNA: TGTGCCAGCAGCTTGGCTACTGCAGATACGCAGTATTTT; CDR3: CASSLATADTQYF; D: NA; V: TRBV5-8; J: TRBJ2-3; size: NA